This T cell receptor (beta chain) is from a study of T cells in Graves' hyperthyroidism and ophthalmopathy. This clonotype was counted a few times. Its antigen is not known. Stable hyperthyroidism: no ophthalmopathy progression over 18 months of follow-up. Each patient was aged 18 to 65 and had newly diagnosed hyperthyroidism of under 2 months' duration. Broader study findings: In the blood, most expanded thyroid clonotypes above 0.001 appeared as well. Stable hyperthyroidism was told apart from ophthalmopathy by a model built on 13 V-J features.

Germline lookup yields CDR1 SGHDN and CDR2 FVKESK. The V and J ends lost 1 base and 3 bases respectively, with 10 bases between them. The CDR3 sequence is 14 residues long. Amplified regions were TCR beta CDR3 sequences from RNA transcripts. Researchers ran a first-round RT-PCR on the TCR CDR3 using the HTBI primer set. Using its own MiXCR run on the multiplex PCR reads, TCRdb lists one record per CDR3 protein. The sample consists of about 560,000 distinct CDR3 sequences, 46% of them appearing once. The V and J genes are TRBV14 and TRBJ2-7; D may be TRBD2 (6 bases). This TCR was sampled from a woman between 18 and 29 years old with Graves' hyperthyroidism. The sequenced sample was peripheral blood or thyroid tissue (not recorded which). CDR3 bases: TGTGCCAGCAGCCAAGGGGGACTGTACTACGAGCAGTACTTC. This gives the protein CASSQGGLYYEQYF.